Each of the 13 T cell receptor beta chains below was sequenced from the same sample in a study. TCRdb re-analysed the RT-PCR reads in MiXCR, keeping a single row per CDR3 protein. This sample has almost 700,000 distinct CDR3 sequences; more than 13% occur once, and the top ten carry around 3.3%. The sequencing input was memory CD4+ T cells from blood. All receptors derive from a female donor in good health, serving as a healthy control.

This clonotype showed up many times. The chain recombines TRBV5-1 with TRBJ1-2; unclear D gene. The germline V and J ends were trimmed by 0 bases and 1 base, with 4 bases remaining between them. CDR3 length: 13 amino acids. Germline loops: CDR1 SGHRS, CDR2 YFSETQ. The CDR3, as DNA: TGCGCCAGCAGCTTGGTCAGTAACTATGGCTACACCTTC. Encoded protein: CASSLVSNYGYTF.

The rearrangement joins TRBV11-2 to TRBJ2-2, with TRBD2 matching 9 bases. Germline CDR1 SGHAT, CDR2 FQNNGV. Trimming removed 1 base from V and 6 bases from J; junction bases left unmatched: 9. CDR3 size: 17 residues. The CDR3 bases are TGTGCCAGCAGCTTAGTTGTCTCGGCGGGAGGGTCCGGGGAGCTGTTTTTT. The encoded protein is CASSLVVSAGGSGELFF.

Only a few counts were recorded for this clonotype. This sequence joins TRBV20-1 and TRBJ2-7; TRBD1 or TRBD2 may be the D gene (7 bases each). Germline CDR1 DFQATT, CDR2 SNEGSKA (reference sequence). This CDR3 has 11 amino acids. Trimming took 5 bases from V and 7 from J, leaving 12 bases between them. The CDR3: CSAFQGGEQYF. The DNA of the CDR3 is TGCAGTGCTTTCCAGGGGGGGGAGCAGTACTTC.

The V call is TRBV3-1, the J call TRBJ2-3; 11 bases map to TRBD2. From germline, CDR1 is LGHDT and CDR2 YNNKEL (reference sequence). The CDR3 is made up of 16 amino acids. Losses at the gene ends were 4 bases for V and 2 bases for J; bases not matched to a gene: 5. This chain's CDR3 is CASSLLAGVNTDTQYF. The CDR3 coding sequence is TGTGCCAGCAGCCTACTAGCGGGAGTCAACACAGATACGCAGTATTTT.

This clonotype appeared a single time. The chain carries TRBV7-3 and TRBJ2-5; D is possibly TRBD2 (6 bases). Germline loops: CDR1 SGHTA, CDR2 FQGTGA. The CDR3 loop spans 15 amino acids. Between the trimmed V and J ends, which lost 1 base and 3 bases, there was a span of 12 bases. CDR3 nucleotides: TGTGCCAGCAGCTTAATGTCGGGACTTGAAGAGACCCAGTACTTC. Translated, it gives CASSLMSGLEETQYF.

CDR3 region: CASSRDSALTYNEQFF. CDR3 DNA: TGTGCCAGCAGCCGAGACAGCGCCCTAACCTACAATGAGCAGTTCTTC. The chain is built from TRBV7-3 and TRBJ2-1, with a tentative D call TRBD1 (5 bases). The CDR3 spans 16 residues. Trimming shortened V by 5 bases and J by 2 bases, and 16 bases separated the two germline ends. Germline CDR1 is SGHTA and CDR2 is FQGTGA.

There are many counts of this clonotype. The gene calls are TRBV7-2 and TRBJ1-2; weak D call: TRBD1 (6 bases). The CDR3 runs 13 residues. Germline CDR1 and CDR2: SGHTA and FQGNSA. V was cut by 5 bases and J by 4 bases, with 11 bases left in between. CDR3 sequence: CASSGEGGYGYTF. DNA of the CDR3: TGTGCCAGCAGCGGGGAGGGGGGCTATGGCTACACCTTC.

In this sample, this clonotype turned up many times. V usage is TRBV6-2 or TRBV6-3 and J usage is TRBJ1-2; D gene uncertain. Per the germline V gene, CDR1 is MNHEY and CDR2 is SVGEGT. Trimming removed 6 bases at V and 8 bases at J, with 19 bases between. This CDR3 comprises 14 residues. CDR3 sequence (DNA): TGTGCCAGCAGGCCCACGGACCCGTCAAGAGGCTACACCTTC. Translation: CASRPTDPSRGYTF.

Ten or more counts support this clonotype. This chain links TRBV30 with TRBJ2-5, with 11 positions matching TRBD2. The length of the CDR3 is 15 residues. Looked up from germline, CDR1 is GTSNPN and CDR2 is SVGIG (reference sequence). Trimming removed 3 bases from V and 6 bases from J; junction bases left unmatched: 9. This CDR3 reads CAWSFAGTSGQTQYF. CDR3 nucleotide sequence: TGTGCCTGGAGCTTCGCAGGGACTAGCGGTCAGACCCAGTACTTC.

This clonotype was found many times. The chain links TRBV6-5 to TRBJ1-5; 9 bases are shared with TRBD1. The CDR3 covers 15 residues. Germline CDR1 MNHEY, CDR2 SVGAGI. V gave up 0 bases and J gave up 10 bases; unmatched junction bases: 7. This CDR3 reads CASSYSGTGNRPQHF. DNA of the CDR3: TGTGCCAGCAGTTACTCGGGGACAGGGAACAGACCCCAGCATTTT.

This clonotype was recorded many times. The chain has TRBV7-2 and TRBJ2-1; 11 bases agree with TRBD2. Looked up from germline, CDR1 is SGHTA and CDR2 is FQGNSA. The ends lost 3 bases at V and 8 bases at J; junction bases unmatched: 6. The length of the CDR3 is 15 residues. This CDR3 reads CASSFHLAGGDEQFF. As DNA, the CDR3 is TGTGCCAGCAGCTTTCACCTAGCGGGAGGTGATGAGCAGTTCTTC.

This sequence joins TRBV5-1 and TRBJ2-3, with 7 bases lining up with TRBD2. The CDR3 runs to 16 residues. From germline, CDR1 is SGHRS and CDR2 YFSETQ. Losses at the gene ends were 0 bases for V and 5 bases for J; bases not matched to a gene: 9. The CDR3 coding sequence is TGCGCCAGCAGCTTGGGGAGCGGGAATTTTAAAGATACGCAGTATTTT. Translating it yields CASSLGSGNFKDTQYF.

CDR3 amino acids: CASSSSGSPSYNEQFF. In nucleotides, the CDR3 is TGTGCCAGCAGCTCAAGCGGGTCACCTTCGTACAATGAGCAGTTCTTC. This chain connects TRBV9 to TRBJ2-1; D may be TRBD2 (6 bases). The CDR3 extends over 16 amino acids. Trimming removed 4 bases at V and 4 bases at J, with 18 bases between. Germline values: CDR1 SGDLS, CDR2 YYNGEE.